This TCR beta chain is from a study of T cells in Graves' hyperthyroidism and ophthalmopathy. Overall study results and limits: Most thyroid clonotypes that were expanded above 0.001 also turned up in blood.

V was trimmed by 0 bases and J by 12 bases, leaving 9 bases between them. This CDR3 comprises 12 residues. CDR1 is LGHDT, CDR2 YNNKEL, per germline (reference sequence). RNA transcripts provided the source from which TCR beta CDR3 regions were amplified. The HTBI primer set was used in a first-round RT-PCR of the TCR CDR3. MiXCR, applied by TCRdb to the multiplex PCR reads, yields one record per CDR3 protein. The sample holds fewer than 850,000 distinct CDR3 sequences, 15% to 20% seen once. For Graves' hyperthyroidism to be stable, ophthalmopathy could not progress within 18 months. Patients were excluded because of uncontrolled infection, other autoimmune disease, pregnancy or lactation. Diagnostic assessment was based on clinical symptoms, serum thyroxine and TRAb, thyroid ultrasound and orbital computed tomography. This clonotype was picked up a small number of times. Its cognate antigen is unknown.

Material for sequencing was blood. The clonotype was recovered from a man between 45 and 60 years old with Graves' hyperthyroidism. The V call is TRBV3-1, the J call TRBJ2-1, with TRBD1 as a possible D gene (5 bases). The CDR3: CASSQEDITQFF. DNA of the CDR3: TGTGCCAGCAGCCAAGAGGACATAACGCAGTTCTTC.